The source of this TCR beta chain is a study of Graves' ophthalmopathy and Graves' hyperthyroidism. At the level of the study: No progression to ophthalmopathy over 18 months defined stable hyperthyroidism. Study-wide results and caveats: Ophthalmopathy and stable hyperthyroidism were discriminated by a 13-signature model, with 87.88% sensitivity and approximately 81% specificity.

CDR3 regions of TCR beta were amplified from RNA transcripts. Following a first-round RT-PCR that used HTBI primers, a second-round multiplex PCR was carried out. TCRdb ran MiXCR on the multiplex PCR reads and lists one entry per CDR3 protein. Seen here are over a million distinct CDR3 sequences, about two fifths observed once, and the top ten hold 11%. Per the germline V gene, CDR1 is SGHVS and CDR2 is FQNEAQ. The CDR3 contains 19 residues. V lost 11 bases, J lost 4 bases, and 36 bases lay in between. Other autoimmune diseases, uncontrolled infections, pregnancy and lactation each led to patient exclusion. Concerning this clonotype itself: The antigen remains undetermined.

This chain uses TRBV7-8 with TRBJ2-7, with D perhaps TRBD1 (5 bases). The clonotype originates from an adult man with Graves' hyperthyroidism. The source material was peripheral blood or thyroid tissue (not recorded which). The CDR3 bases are TGTGCCCGAAGTACTGCTCGTAACCCTGGGAAGCCCCAGGGTTACGAGCAGTACTTC. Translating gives CARSTARNPGKPQGYEQYF.